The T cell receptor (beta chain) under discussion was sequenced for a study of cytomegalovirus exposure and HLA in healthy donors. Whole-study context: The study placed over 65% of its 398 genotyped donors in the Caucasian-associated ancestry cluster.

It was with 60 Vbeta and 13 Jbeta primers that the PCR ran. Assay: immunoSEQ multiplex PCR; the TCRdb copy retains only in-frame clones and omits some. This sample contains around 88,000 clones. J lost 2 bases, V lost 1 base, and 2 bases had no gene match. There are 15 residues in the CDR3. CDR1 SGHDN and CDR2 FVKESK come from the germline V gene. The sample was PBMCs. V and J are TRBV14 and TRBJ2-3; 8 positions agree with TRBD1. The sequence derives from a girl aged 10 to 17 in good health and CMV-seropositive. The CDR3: CASSQADRATDTQYF. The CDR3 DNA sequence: TGTGCCAGCAGCCAAGCGGACAGGGCCACAGATACGCAGTATTTT.